This note documents a single TCR beta chain sequence. Its specificity is unknown. Surgery without prior neoadjuvant therapy was the treatment of the selected pancreatic ductal adenocarcinoma patients. This sample is part of a study of T cells in pancreatic ductal adenocarcinoma. Study results and limitations: Blood had more productive templates and 6 to 9-fold more unique clonotypes than tumor.

Assay used: immunoSEQ multiplex PCR; TCRdb lists only in-frame clones, some missing. The sample comprises around 100,000 clones, 90% to 95% of which are singletons, and roughly 3.1% rests with the top ten. The clonotype originates from a human donor with pancreatic ductal adenocarcinoma. Sample: PBMCs.

For the CDR3, the DNA is TGTGCCAGCAGCGGTGACTGGTACGGGGAGCTGTTTTTT. This gives the protein CASSGDWYGELFF. The gene calls are TRBV2 and TRBJ2-2, with D unclear. In germline, CDR1 is SNHLY, CDR2 FYNNEI. Trimming shortened V by 6 bases and J by 7 bases, and 12 bases separated the two germline ends. CDR3 size: 13 residues.